This record covers a single T cell receptor beta chain. What it binds is not known. These data are taken from a study of long-term antiretroviral therapy in people with HIV. An immunoSEQ assay, version v3.0, was performed at survey level. Libraries were prepared by immunoSEQ multiplex PCR; TCRdb keeps only in-frame clonotypes and omits some of them. This sample has about 25,000 clones, with around 86% found just once. Donors each had at least one pre-ART PBMC sample and at least two post-ART ones. Study outcomes and limitations: HIV repertoire CDR3 lengths ranged less widely than those of controls. Every time point showed a repertoire led by clones expanded before ART. Post-ART, diversity grew, though it stayed under transplant donor control levels.

The CDR3 loop spans 13 amino acids. Germline V gene sequence: CDR1 MNHEY, CDR2 SVGAGI. Trimming took 5 bases from V and 10 from J, leaving 12 bases between them. The chain links TRBV6-5 to TRBJ1-6; D not resolved. The source of this sequence is a man aged 45-60 years with HIV. The source material was unsorted PBMCs, sampled 2.9 years after starting antiretroviral therapy. CDR3 residues: CASSRGVGSPLHF. Here the CDR3 DNA reads TGTGCCAGCAGTCGAGGTGTTGGGTCACCCCTCCACTTT.